The entry that follows covers one T cell receptor (beta chain) sequence. Some clones are missing from TCRdb's copy, which holds only in-frame ones; the method was immunoSEQ multiplex PCR. The sample includes 280,000 or so clones, 88% of them seen just once. The sample belongs to a study of blood T cell repertoires in COVID-19. The V and J ends lost 5 bases and 3 bases respectively, with 12 bases between them. The CDR3 runs to 14 residues. Germline CDR1 SGHNT, CDR2 YYREEE (reference sequence). The chain links TRBV5-4 to TRBJ2-1; no clear D gene. This clonotype originated in a man aged 18-30 years with active or convalescent COVID-19. The source material was peripheral blood. For the CDR3, the DNA is TGTGCCAGCAGAAGTCTAGTCATCTACAATGAGCAGTTCTTC. Translated: CASRSLVIYNEQFF.